A selection of T cell receptor beta chains follows, all from one sample in a study of OX40 agonist ivuxolimab in advanced cancers. The protocol was immunoSEQ multiplex PCR, while the TCRdb copy is restricted to in-frame clones and leaves out a portion. Of about 68,000 clones listed, around 83% are singletons. Source: CD4+ or CD8+ T cells sorted from blood, taken in a trial of the OX40 agonist ivuxolimab. Receptor source: an adult with an advanced solid tumor such as melanoma, head and neck, liver or kidney cancer. Both conserved end residues are part of each CDR3. Fields, in order: V gene, D gene, J gene, clone size, CDR3 DNA, CDR3 protein. The D gene is left open where the match is weak. Size tells how often a clone was seen (once, few, many) or the class of an expanded clone, and some rows leave it out.

TRBV18	NA	TRBJ1-2	NA	TGTGCCAGCTCACCAATTCAAGGACAGCCCTGGACTGGCTACACCTTC	CASSPIQGQPWTGYTF
TRBV2	NA	TRBJ1-3	NA	TGTGCCAGCAGTGAAAATGGAAACACCATATATTTT	CASSENGNTIYF
TRBV5-1	TRBD1	TRBJ2-2	NA	TGCGCCAGCAGCTTTTTCCCACTGACAGGGGGGAACACCGGGGAGCTGTTTTTT	CASSFFPLTGGNTGELFF
TRBV6-5	NA	TRBJ2-4	NA	TGTGCCAGCAGTTATGGGGGTCCAAACATTCAGTACTTC	CASSYGGPNIQYF
TRBV7-7	NA	TRBJ2-5	NA	TGTGCCAGCAGCTTAGGAACAGGGGAGACCCAGTACTTC	CASSLGTGETQYF
TRBV18	TRBD1	TRBJ2-7	NA	TGTGCCAGCTCACCGGGACAGGGGGCATACGAGCAGTACTTC	CASSPGQGAYEQYF
TRBV14	NA	TRBJ2-5	NA	TGTGCCAGCAGCGGCCTGGTGAAGACCCAGTACTTC	CASSGLVKTQYF
TRBV18	NA	TRBJ1-1	NA	TGTGCCAGCTATAGGCTCCTTTTGGGGGCAGGGGACACTGAAGCTTTCTTT	CASYRLLLGAGDTEAFF
TRBV5-1	TRBD1	TRBJ2-7	NA	TGCGCCAGCAGCTTGGGGACAGGGGCTGTCTACGAGCAGTACTTC	CASSLGTGAVYEQYF
TRBV7-9	TRBD2	TRBJ2-3	NA	TGTGCCAGCAGCTTTAAGGTAACTAGCGGGACAGATACGCAGTATTTT	CASSFKVTSGTDTQYF
TRBV11-2	NA	TRBJ2-3	NA	TGTGCCAGCAGCTTAGAAGGGGCGGGCGCAGATACGCAGTATTTT	CASSLEGAGADTQYF
TRBV25-1	TRBD1	TRBJ1-1	NA	TGTGCCAGCACCCTAAGCGACAGGGGCACTGAAGCTTTCTTT	CASTLSDRGTEAFF
TRBV10-3	NA	TRBJ1-5	few	TGTGCCATCTCTTTAAGCAATCAGCCCCAGCATTTT	CAISLSNQPQHF
TRBV28	NA	TRBJ2-3	few	TGTGCCAGCAGTTTGTGGGGGGTACCCGAGGATTTT	CASSLWGVPEDF
TRBV7-8	NA	TRBJ1-2	NA	TGTGCCAGCAGCTTCCGGACGAGTGGCTACACCTTC	CASSFRTSGYTF
TRBV7-6	NA	TRBJ1-1	NA	TGTGCCAGCAGCTTAGAGTGGGGCACTGAAGCTTTCTTT	CASSLEWGTEAFF